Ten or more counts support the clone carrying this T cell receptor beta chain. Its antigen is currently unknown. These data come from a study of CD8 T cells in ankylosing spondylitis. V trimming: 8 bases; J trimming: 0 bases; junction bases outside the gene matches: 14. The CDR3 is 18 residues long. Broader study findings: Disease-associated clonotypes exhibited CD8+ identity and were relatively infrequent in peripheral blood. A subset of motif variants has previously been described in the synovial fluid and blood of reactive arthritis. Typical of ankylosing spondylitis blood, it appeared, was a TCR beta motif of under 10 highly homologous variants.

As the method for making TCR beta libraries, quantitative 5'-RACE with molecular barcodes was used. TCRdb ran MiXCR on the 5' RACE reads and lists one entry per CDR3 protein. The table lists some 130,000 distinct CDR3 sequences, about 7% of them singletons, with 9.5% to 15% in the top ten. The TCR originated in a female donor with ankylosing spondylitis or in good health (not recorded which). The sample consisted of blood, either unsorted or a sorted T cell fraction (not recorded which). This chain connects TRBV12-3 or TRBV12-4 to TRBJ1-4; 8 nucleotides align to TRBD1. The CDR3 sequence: CASLPGRRQGPTNEKLFF. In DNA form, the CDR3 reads TGTGCCAGCCTCCCTGGGAGGAGACAGGGGCCAACTAATGAAAAACTGTTTTTT.